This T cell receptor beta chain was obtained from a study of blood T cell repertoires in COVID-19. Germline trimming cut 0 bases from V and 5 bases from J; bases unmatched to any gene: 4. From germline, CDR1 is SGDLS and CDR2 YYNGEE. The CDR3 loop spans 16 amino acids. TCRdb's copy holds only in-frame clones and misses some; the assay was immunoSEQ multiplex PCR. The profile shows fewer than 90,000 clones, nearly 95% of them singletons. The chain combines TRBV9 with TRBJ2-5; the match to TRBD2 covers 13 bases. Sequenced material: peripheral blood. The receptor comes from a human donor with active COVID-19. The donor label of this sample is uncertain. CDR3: CASSVGTSGGDETQYF. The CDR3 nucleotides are TGTGCCAGCAGCGTAGGGACTAGCGGGGGCGATGAGACCCAGTACTTC.